Following are 10 T cell receptor beta chains from one sample sequenced in a study of cytomegalovirus exposure and HLA in healthy donors. PCR primers comprised 60 Vbeta and 13 Jbeta primers. Sequenced by immunoSEQ multiplex PCR; TCRdb stores in-frame clones only, minus some. The profile shows about 140,000 clones, around 75% of them singletons. Sequenced sample: PBMCs. The receptors come from a female donor in good health and CMV-seronegative.

V usage is TRBV10-2 and J usage is TRBJ2-7; 9 bases fit TRBD1. V lost 2 bases to trimming and J lost 4 bases; unmatched junction nucleotides: 6. In germline, CDR1 is WSHSY, CDR2 SAAADI. This CDR3 region has 15 residues. CDR3 sequence (DNA): TGCGCCAGCAGTGAGATGGGACAGGGTGGTTACGAGCAGTACTTC. Its translation is CASSEMGQGGYEQYF.

V and J are TRBV7-9 and TRBJ2-3; D perhaps matches TRBD2 (5 bases). Between the trimmed V and J ends, which lost 3 bases and 1 base, there was a span of 11 bases. The V gene's germline CDR1 is SEHNR and CDR2 FQNEAQ (reference sequence). The CDR3 totals 15 residues. CDR3 sequence reads: CASSFELEGTDTQYF. The CDR3 DNA sequence: TGTGCCAGCAGCTTCGAACTAGAGGGCACAGATACGCAGTATTTT.

In this sample, this clone turned up a few times. The gene calls are TRBV28 and TRBJ2-2, with D possibly being TRBD1 (6 bases). Trimming took 5 bases from V and 0 from J, leaving 13 bases between them. CDR1 and CDR2 (germline): MDHEN, SYDVKM. The CDR3 contains 16 residues. The CDR3 reads CASSVFWDTNTGELFF. DNA for the CDR3: TGTGCCAGCAGTGTCTTCTGGGACACGAACACCGGGGAGCTGTTTTTT.

The chain has TRBV7-9 and TRBJ1-5, with TRBD1 matching 10 bases. The trim removed 5 bases at V and 3 bases at J, leaving 4 bases unmatched. The V gene's germline CDR1 is SEHNR and CDR2 FQNEAQ (reference sequence). The CDR3 is 15 amino acids. CDR3 sequence reads: CASSLGQGVNQPQHF. CDR3 coding DNA: TGTGCCAGCAGCCTCGGACAGGGGGTCAATCAGCCCCAGCATTTT.

This clone has just a few counts. The chain recombines TRBV27 with TRBJ2-7; D possibly corresponds to TRBD2 (5 bases). This CDR3 is 14 amino acids long. Trimming left V 1 base short and J 0 bases short, with 7 bases between. From germline, CDR1 is MNHEY and CDR2 SMNVEV (reference sequence). CDR3 coding DNA: TGTGCCAGCAGTTTATATGGGAGCTCCTACGAGCAGTACTTC. Its translation: CASSLYGSSYEQYF.

This rearrangement joins TRBV4-1 to TRBJ2-7, with D possibly matching TRBD1 (6 bases). CDR1 MGHRA and CDR2 YSYEKL come from the germline V gene. CDR3 size: 13 residues. The germline V and J ends were trimmed by 3 bases and 3 bases, with 9 bases remaining between them. This CDR3 is CASSQDSLYEQYF. The CDR3 DNA reads TGCGCCAGCAGCCAGGACAGTCTCTACGAGCAGTACTTC.

This clone was counted a few times. The chain combines TRBV5-1 with TRBJ2-7; 9 bases fit TRBD1. V gave up 3 bases and J gave up 4 bases; unmatched junction bases: 14. The CDR3 spans 17 residues. CDR1 is SGHRS, CDR2 YFSETQ, per germline. CDR3 in amino acids: CASSWTRRQGEGYEQYF. Here the CDR3 DNA reads TGCGCCAGCAGCTGGACGAGGAGACAGGGGGAAGGGTACGAGCAGTACTTC.

This clone has a handful of counts. Sequence at one end of the junction differs from germline and may be a read error. CDR3: CAQDFQSYNEQFF. CDR3 DNA sequence: TGCGCCCAAGACTTTCAATCCTACAATGAGCAGTTCTTC. The chain joins TRBV30 to TRBJ2-1; D remains ambiguous. The length of the CDR3 is 13 residues. Per germline, CDR1 GTSNPN and CDR2 SVGIG (reference sequence).

This clone was seen a handful of times. V usage is TRBV28 and J usage is TRBJ2-3, with D uncertain. V lost 5 bases and J lost 0, with 9 bases in between. The CDR3 runs to 14 residues. CDR1 is MDHEN and CDR2 is SYDVKM in the germline V gene. CDR3 region: CASSPLPSTDTQYF. The CDR3 DNA follows: TGTGCCAGCAGTCCCCTACCTAGCACAGATACGCAGTATTTT.

V is TRBV5-1 and J is TRBJ2-3; D is perhaps TRBD2 (6 bases). The V gene lost 5 bases and the J gene lost 2 bases, with 12 bases spanning the gap. The CDR3 runs 14 residues. Germline V CDR1 and CDR2: SGHRS, YFSETQ. CDR3 in DNA: TGCGCCAGCAGGGGAGGACAAGACACAGATACGCAGTATTTT. As protein: CASRGGQDTDTQYF.